Listed below are T cell receptor beta chains from one sample, sequenced in a study of T cell responses to AZD1222 COVID-19 vaccine. The data were produced by immunoSEQ multiplex PCR, yet TCRdb's version contains in-frame clones alone and is incomplete. Here the sample spans some 95,000 clones, over 85% being singletons. The material was peripheral blood, obtained on day 0 of MenACWY control vaccination. The origin of the receptors is an adult in good health. CDR3s include the opening cysteine and the closing phenylalanine or tryptophan. The order of the fields is clone size, J gene, D gene, V gene, CDR3 protein, CDR3 DNA. D genes are given only for firm matches. A row's size may be missing; if present it is once, few, many or a size class.

>.|TRBJ2-7|TRBD1|TRBV7-9
CASSAGTGAYEQYF
TGTGCCAGCAGCGCCGGGACAGGGGCGTACGAGCAGTACTTC
>once|TRBJ2-1|TRBD2|TRBV7-2
CASSLVTSGGFEQFF
TGTGCCAGCAGCTTAGTGACTAGCGGGGGGTTTGAGCAGTTCTTC
>.|TRBJ2-5|TRBD1|TRBV5-4
CASSSPGQTQETQYF
TGTGCCAGCAGCTCACCGGGACAGACACAAGAGACCCAGTACTTC
>.|TRBJ1-1|.|TRBV10-3
CAISDWVNTEAFF
TGTGCCATCAGTGACTGGGTGAACACTGAAGCTTTCTTT
>.|TRBJ1-6|.|TRBV4-1
CASSQEQATNSPLHF
TGCGCCAGCAGCCAAGAACAAGCGACGAATTCACCCCTCCACTTT
>once|TRBJ2-5|.|TRBV9
CASSVAQGRRETQYF
TGTGCCAGCAGCGTAGCTCAAGGGCGTCGGGAGACCCAGTACTTC
>.|TRBJ2-7|TRBD1|TRBV28
CASSSVLRTGSHEQYF
TGTGCCAGCAGCTCAGTTCTAAGGACAGGGTCCCACGAGCAGTACTTC
>once|TRBJ2-2|.|TRBV18
CASSPPNTGELFF
TGTGCCAGCTCACCACCAAACACCGGGGAGCTGTTTTTT
>.|TRBJ2-2|TRBD2|TRBV4-1
CASSQAVAGVVTGELFF
TGCGCCAGCAGCCAAGCTGTGGCGGGGGTTGTCACCGGGGAGCTGTTTTTT
>.|TRBJ2-2|.|TRBV27
CASSSSNTGELFF
TGTGCCAGCAGTTCCTCGAACACCGGGGAGCTGTTTTTT
>.|TRBJ1-2|.|TRBV6-2/TRBV6-3
CASSPPGYRPSNGYTF
TGTGCCAGCAGCCCACCCGGGTACAGGCCCAGCAATGGCTACACCTTC
>.|TRBJ2-7|.|TRBV19
CASSPRGSYEQYF
TGTGCCAGTAGTCCCAGGGGATCCTACGAGCAGTACTTC
>.|TRBJ1-6|.|TRBV3-1/TRBV3-2
CASSQRGASLNSPLHF
TGTGCCAGCAGCCAACGGGGCGCCAGTCTGAATTCACCCCTCCACTTT
>few|TRBJ2-7|.|TRBV2
CASSEDGQAVSEQYF
TGTGCCAGCAGTGAAGACGGTCAGGCGGTGTCCGAGCAGTACTTC
>.|TRBJ2-1|.|TRBV11-3
CASSPSGQSYNEQFF
TGTGCCAGCAGCCCGTCTGGACAGTCATACAATGAGCAGTTCTTC
>.|TRBJ1-5|.|TRBV30
CAWSLGAGYQPQHF
TGTGCCTGGAGTCTAGGGGCTGGGTATCAGCCCCAGCATTTT
>.|TRBJ1-3|.|TRBV6-1
CASSEAGFSGNTIYF
TGTGCCAGCAGTGAAGCGGGGTTCTCTGGAAACACCATATATTTT
>.|TRBJ1-3|.|TRBV18
CASSVDSTGNTIYF
TGTGCCAGCTCAGTAGACAGTACGGGAAACACCATATATTTT
>.|TRBJ1-4|.|TRBV2
CASSAGVTEKLFF
TGTGCCAGCAGTGCCGGGGTTACTGAAAAACTGTTTTTT
>once|TRBJ1-5|.|TRBV18
CASSLGTGQEGGNQPQHF
TGTGCCAGCTCACTTGGGACGGGTCAAGAGGGAGGCAATCAGCCCCAGCATTTT
>.|TRBJ2-2|.|TRBV5-5
CASTGAGAGELFF
TGTGCCAGCACGGGAGCCGGGGCCGGGGAGCTGTTTTTT
>.|TRBJ1-6|.|TRBV25-1
CASMQGNSPLHF
TGTGCCAGCATGCAGGGTAATTCACCCCTCCACTTT
>few|TRBJ1-4|.|TRBV25-1
CASSDWAPNEKLFF
TGTGCCAGCAGTGATTGGGCCCCCAATGAAAAACTGTTTTTT
>few|TRBJ2-7|TRBD2|TRBV3-1/TRBV3-2
CASSRLAGVSSGEQYF
TGTGCCAGCAGCCGACTAGCGGGGGTGTCGAGTGGGGAGCAGTACTTC
>.|TRBJ1-3|TRBD1|TRBV2
CASSLDRAGGNTIYF
TGTGCCAGCAGTCTGGACAGGGCTGGCGGAAACACCATATATTTT
>.|TRBJ2-6|.|TRBV25-1
CASSEAVTFSGANVLTF
TGTGCCAGCAGTGAAGCAGTGACGTTCTCTGGGGCCAACGTCCTGACTTTC
>once|TRBJ1-5|.|TRBV6-2/TRBV6-3
CASSFWVGQPQHF
TGTGCCAGCAGTTTTTGGGTCGGCCAGCCCCAGCATTTT
>.|TRBJ2-1|TRBD1|TRBV4-2
CASSLGDRGTYNEQFF
TGTGCCAGCAGCCTAGGGGACAGGGGAACCTACAATGAGCAGTTCTTC
>.|TRBJ1-4|.|TRBV28
CASSPLSEKLFF
TGTGCCAGCAGTCCCCTGTCCGAAAAACTGTTTTTT
>.|TRBJ1-3|.|TRBV19
CASSIWRGLSGNTIYF
TGTGCCAGTAGTATATGGAGGGGCCTCTCTGGAAACACCATATATTTT
>.|TRBJ1-3|TRBD1|TRBV3-1/TRBV3-2
CASSQDGTALSSGNTIYF
TGTGCCAGCAGCCAAGACGGGACAGCCCTTTCCTCGGGAAACACCATATATTTT
>.|TRBJ1-1|.|TRBV7-2
CASRSTKRGTEAFF
TGTGCCAGCAGATCGACGAAAAGGGGCACTGAAGCTTTCTTT
>.|TRBJ2-5|.|TRBV4-3
CASSQGNTGGGETQYF
TGCGCCAGCAGCCAAGGAAACACCGGGGGCGGAGAGACCCAGTACTTC
>.|TRBJ1-2|.|TRBV19
CASREQGSNYGYTF
TGTGCCAGTAGGGAACAGGGCTCGAACTATGGCTACACCTTC
>.|TRBJ1-5|TRBD1|TRBV4-3
CASSQDTGVQRIPQHF
TGCGCCAGCAGCCAAGACACAGGGGTTCAAAGAATACCCCAGCATTTT
>.|TRBJ1-4|.|TRBV29-1
CSVESPDKLFF
TGCAGCGTTGAATCACCGGACAAACTGTTTTTT
>.|TRBJ1-1|TRBD1|TRBV2
CASSDLQGGTEAFF
TGTGCCAGCAGTGACCTCCAGGGGGGGACTGAAGCTTTCTTT
>.|TRBJ1-5|.|TRBV7-2
CASSQSSRSQPQHF
TGTGCCAGCAGCCAGTCCTCCCGAAGTCAGCCCCAGCATTTT
>.|TRBJ1-6|.|TRBV4-3
CASLWRVHSPLHF
TGCGCCAGCCTGTGGAGGGTTCATTCACCCCTCCACTTT